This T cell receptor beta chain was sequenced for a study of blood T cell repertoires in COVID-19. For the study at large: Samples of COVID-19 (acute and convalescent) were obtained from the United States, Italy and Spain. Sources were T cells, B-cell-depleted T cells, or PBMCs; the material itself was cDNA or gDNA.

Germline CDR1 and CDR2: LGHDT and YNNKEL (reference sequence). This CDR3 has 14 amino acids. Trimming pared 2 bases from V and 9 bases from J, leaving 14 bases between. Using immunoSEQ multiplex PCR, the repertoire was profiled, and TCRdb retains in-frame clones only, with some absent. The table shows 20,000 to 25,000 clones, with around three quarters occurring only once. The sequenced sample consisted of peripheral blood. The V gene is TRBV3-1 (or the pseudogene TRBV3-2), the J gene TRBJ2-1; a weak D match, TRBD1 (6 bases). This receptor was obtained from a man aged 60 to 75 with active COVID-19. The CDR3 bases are TGTGCCAGCAGCCAAAATACAGGGTTAGGTGAGCAGTTCTTC. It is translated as CASSQNTGLGEQFF.